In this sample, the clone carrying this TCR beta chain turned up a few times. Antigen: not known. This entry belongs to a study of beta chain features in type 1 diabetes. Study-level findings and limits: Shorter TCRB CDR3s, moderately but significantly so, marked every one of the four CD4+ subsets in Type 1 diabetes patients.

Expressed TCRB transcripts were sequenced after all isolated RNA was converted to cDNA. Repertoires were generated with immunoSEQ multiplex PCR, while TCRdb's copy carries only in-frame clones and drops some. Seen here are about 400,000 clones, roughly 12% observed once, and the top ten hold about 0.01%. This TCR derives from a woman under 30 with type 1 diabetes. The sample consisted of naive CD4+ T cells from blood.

In DNA form, the CDR3 reads TGTGCCAGCAGGTCGGAAGGGGAATGGGAAAAACTGTTTTTT. It encodes CASRSEGEWEKLFF. The chain employs TRBV7-9 and TRBJ1-4, with D possibly matching TRBD1 (5 bases). This CDR3 is 14 amino acids long. V was pared by 6 bases and J by 8 bases, with 16 bases between. Germline-derived CDR1 and CDR2 are SEHNR and FQNEAQ (reference sequence).